This entry concerns a single T cell receptor beta chain. Its cognate antigen is unknown. Donors were nominally healthy when sampled, though unrecorded immune exposures were likely. This entry belongs to a study of cytomegalovirus exposure and HLA in healthy donors. Study conclusions and caveats: What TCR beta sequences reportedly achieved was accurate prediction of HLA-A and HLA-B alleles in most subjects. TCR beta chains numbering some 160 were designated cytomegalovirus-associated. The productive fraction for most TCR beta V segments was about 87% or about 30% in an earlier analysis.

13 Jbeta primers and 60 Vbeta primers were used for the PCR. Generated by immunoSEQ multiplex PCR, the TCRdb table keeps only in-frame clones and is missing some. The sample consists of around 210,000 clones, roughly 84% of them appearing once. The sequence was obtained from a girl aged 2-9 years in good health and CMV-seronegative. Specimen: PBMCs.

CDR3 sequence (DNA): TGTGCCAGCAGCTTAGCAGCAGGGGGTGCAGAGACCCAGTACTTC. This gives the protein CASSLAAGGAETQYF. V usage is TRBV11-2 and J usage is TRBJ2-5; TRBD1 agrees at 7 bases. This CDR3 comprises 15 residues. CDR1 and CDR2 (germline): SGHAT, FQNNGV. V was pared by 1 base and J by 4 bases, with 6 bases of the junction left unmatched. The whole variable domain, filled in from reference TRBV11-2 and TRBJ2-5, reads EAGVAQSPRYKIIEKRQSVAFWCNPISGHATLYWYQQILGQGPKLLIQFQNNGVVDDSQLPKDRFSAERLKGVDSTLKIQPAKLEDSAVYLCASSLAAGGAETQYFGPGTRLLVL.